The 14 T cell receptor beta chains below come from one sample, sequenced in a study of T cells in Graves' hyperthyroidism and ophthalmopathy (dated by TCRdb to about 2019). Library prep was done by multiplex PCR. TCRdb shows the sequencer as Illumina HiSeq 2000. TCR beta CDR3 regions were amplified from RNA transcripts. The first round of RT-PCR for the TCR CDR3 was performed with the HTBI primer set and the Qiagen OneStep RT-PCR kit. TCRdb took the public reads, trimmed them with fastp at Q25, ran MiXCR for clone calling and kept in-frame beta chains. Rows matching on CDR3 protein sequence are summarized as one entry with the most common DNA and genes. The sample table contains over 150,000 distinct CDR3 sequences; only one count was recorded for 17% of them. About half of the sample lies in the top ten. Material for sequencing was blood. Receptors were obtained from a woman in her fifties or sixties with Graves' hyperthyroidism.

This clonotype was found a few times. The chain links TRBV5-1 to TRBJ2-7; D is unclear. The CDR3 has 16 residues. CDR1 is SGHRS and CDR2 is YFSETQ in the germline V gene. V lost 4 bases and J lost 3, with 20 bases in between. CDR3 loop: CASSGVLGPADYEQYF. The CDR3 DNA sequence: TGCGCCAGCAGCGGAGTGTTGGGCCCGGCGGACTACGAGCAGTACTTC.

At least ten counts were recorded for this clonotype. CDR3 in DNA: TGCGCCAGCAGCTTTGAGACAGGAGATACGCAGTATTTT. Protein: CASSFETGDTQYF. This chain links TRBV5-1 with TRBJ2-3; D possibly corresponds to TRBD1 (6 bases). Germline CDR1 is SGHRS and CDR2 is YFSETQ. The CDR3 totals 13 residues. Trimming shortened V by 2 bases and J by 5 bases, and 9 bases separated the two germline ends.

There are many counts of this clonotype. V usage is TRBV11-3 and J usage is TRBJ2-7; D possibly corresponds to TRBD1 (6 bases). This CDR3 has 15 amino acids. Germline CDR1 reads SGHNT; CDR2 reads YENEEA. V dropped 1 base and J dropped 0 bases, with 10 bases sitting between them. CDR3 amino acids: CASSLGGPLSYEQYF. The CDR3 DNA follows: TGTGCCAGCAGCTTAGGGGGGCCCCTCTCCTACGAGCAGTACTTC.

This clonotype was counted only a few times. This chain joins TRBV5-1 and TRBJ2-1; a weak D match, TRBD2 (6 bases). The CDR3 is made up of 15 amino acids. Germline V gene sequence: CDR1 SGHRS, CDR2 YFSETQ. The V gene lost 4 bases and the J gene lost 8 bases, with 19 bases spanning the gap. The CDR3 here is CASSGSRGSLDEQFF. The DNA of the CDR3 is TGCGCCAGCAGCGGTTCCCGGGGGAGCCTGGATGAGCAGTTCTTC.

This clonotype was picked up many times. This chain links TRBV6-1 with TRBJ2-7; the D gene is possibly TRBD1 (5 bases). The V end lost 5 bases, the J end lost 3 bases, and 14 bases lay between the germline ends. Germline V gene sequence: CDR1 MNHNS, CDR2 SASEGT. This CDR3 is built from 14 residues. The CDR3 region is CASSLWGKYYEQYF. The CDR3 DNA follows: TGTGCCAGCAGTTTATGGGGCAAATACTACGAGCAGTACTTC.

The chain employs TRBV19 and TRBJ1-3, with D hard to call. V was shortened by 5 bases and J by 2 bases, with 16 bases between the two germline ends. Looked up from germline, CDR1 is LNHDA and CDR2 is SQIVND (reference sequence). This CDR3 has 16 amino acids. DNA of the CDR3: TGTGCCAGTAGTCCGCGTGGTTCAACGACTGGAAACACCATATATTTT. Translated, it gives CASSPRGSTTGNTIYF.

This clonotype was detected many times. The rearrangement uses TRBV4-1 and TRBJ2-2; possibly TRBD1 for D (5 bases). V was cut by 2 bases and J by 4 bases, with 8 bases left in between. Looked up from germline, CDR1 is MGHRA and CDR2 is YSYEKL. The CDR3 is made up of 14 amino acids. CDR3 sequence: CASSQWGVTGELFF. The CDR3 DNA sequence: TGCGCCAGCAGCCAATGGGGCGTCACCGGGGAGCTGTTTTTT.

The V gene is TRBV28, the J gene TRBJ1-5, with 8 bases that match TRBD1. V lost 3 bases, J lost 4 bases, and 11 bases stayed unmatched. The CDR3 length is 17 residues. Germline lookup yields CDR1 MDHEN and CDR2 SYDVKM. CDR3 sequence reads: CASSLAGTGGLNQPQHF. The CDR3 bases are TGTGCCAGCAGTTTGGCGGGGACAGGAGGCCTAAATCAGCCCCAGCATTTT.

This clonotype was seen many times. The chain links TRBV19 to TRBJ1-1; D is ambiguous. CDR3 length equals 13 residues. Trimming shortened V by 5 bases and J by 5 bases, and 12 bases separated the two germline ends. Germline assignment: CDR1 LNHDA and CDR2 SQIVND (reference sequence). CDR3 bases: TGTGCCAGTAGTCCGCAGAGCGAGACTGAAGCTTTCTTT. Translation: CASSPQSETEAFF.

Comment on this clonotype: A much larger clone lies a single base off, so this may be a read error. The chain employs TRBV14 and TRBJ2-1; 7 nucleotides match TRBD1. There are 16 residues in the CDR3. V was clipped by 2 bases and J by 6 bases; unmatched bases: 10. CDR1 is SGHDN, CDR2 FVKESK, per germline. CDR3 sequence (DNA): TGTGCCAGCAGCCAAACCGGGACAGCACACGGCAATGAGCAGTTCTTC. The encoded protein is CASSQTGTAHGNEQFF.

This clonotype was found a few times. The V gene is TRBV7-9, the J gene TRBJ2-7; 11 nucleotides align to TRBD1. The V gene end was trimmed by 6 bases and the J gene end by 4 bases; junction bases not matched to a gene: 11. CDR1 is SEHNR and CDR2 is FQNEAQ in the germline V gene (reference sequence). The length of the CDR3 is 16 residues. This CDR3 is CASRPLDGTGGYEQYF. DNA of the CDR3: TGTGCCAGCAGACCCCTGGACGGGACAGGGGGGTACGAGCAGTACTTC.

In regard to this clonotype: The junction departs from germline at one end; a sequencing error may be responsible. The chain uses TRBV29-1 and TRBJ1-2; a weak D match, TRBD1 (6 bases). Germline CDR1 is SQVTM and CDR2 is ANQGSEA. The CDR3 runs to 12 residues. CDR3 coding DNA: TGCAGCATTGAGTCAGGACAGAATGGCTACACCTTC. Residues: CSIESGQNGYTF.

Ten or more counts support this clonotype. This rearrangement joins TRBV6-1 to TRBJ2-7; TRBD2 matches at 11 bases. This CDR3 is 14 amino acids long. The germline V gene encodes CDR1 MNHNS and CDR2 SASEGT. The junction had 2 bases not matched to a gene; V was cut back by 4 bases and J by 3 bases. CDR3 loop: CASSGTSGHYEQYF. The CDR3 coding sequence is TGTGCCAGCAGTGGGACTAGCGGGCACTACGAGCAGTACTTC.

This clonotype was counted only a few times. The chain joins TRBV13 to TRBJ2-4, with no clear D. V was clipped by 4 bases and J by 0 bases, with 10 bases between them. In germline, CDR1 is PRHDT, CDR2 FYEKMQ (reference sequence). CDR3 size: 15 residues. As DNA, the CDR3 is TGTGCCAGCAGCTCCCTGGGCTTAGCCAAAAACATTCAGTACTTC. It yields the protein CASSSLGLAKNIQYF.